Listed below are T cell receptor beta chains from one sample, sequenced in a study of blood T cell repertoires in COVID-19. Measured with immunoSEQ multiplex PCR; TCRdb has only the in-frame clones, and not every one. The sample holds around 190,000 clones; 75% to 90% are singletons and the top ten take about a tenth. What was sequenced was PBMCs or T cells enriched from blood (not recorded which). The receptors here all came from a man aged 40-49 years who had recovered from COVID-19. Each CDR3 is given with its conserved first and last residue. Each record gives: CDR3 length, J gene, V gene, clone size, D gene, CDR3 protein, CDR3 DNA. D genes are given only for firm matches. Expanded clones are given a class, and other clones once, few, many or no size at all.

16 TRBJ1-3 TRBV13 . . CASRQYTGPSGNTIYF TGTGCCAGCAGACAGTACACAGGGCCCTCTGGAAACACCATATATTTT
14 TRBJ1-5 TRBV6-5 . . CASTVGQGNQPQHF TGTGCCAGCACCGTGGGGCAGGGAAATCAGCCCCAGCATTTT
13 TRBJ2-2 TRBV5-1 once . CASSLAPAGELFF TGCGCCAGCAGCTTGGCCCCTGCCGGGGAGCTGTTTTTT
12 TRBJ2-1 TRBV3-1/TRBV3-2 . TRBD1 CASSRDRGRSIF TGTGCCAGCAGCCGGGACAGGGGGCGCAGTATCTTC
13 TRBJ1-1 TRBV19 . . CASSPRVDTEAFF TGTGCCAGTAGTCCCCGGGTAGACACTGAAGCTTTCTTT
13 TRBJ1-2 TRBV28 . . CASSPGQPYGYTF TGTGCCAGCAGCCCTGGACAGCCCTATGGCTACACCTTC
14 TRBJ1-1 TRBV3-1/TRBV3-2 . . CASSSQTGMGKAFF TGTGCCAGCAGCTCACAAACAGGGATGGGTAAAGCTTTCTTT
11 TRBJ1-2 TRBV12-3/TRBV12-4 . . CASSFTGGYTF TGTGCCAGCAGTTTTACTGGTGGCTACACCTTC
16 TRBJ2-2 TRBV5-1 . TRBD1 CASSTRQGAAAGELFF TGCGCCAGCAGCACACGACAGGGGGCCGCAGCCGGGGAGCTGTTTTTT
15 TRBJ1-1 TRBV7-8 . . CASSPGLQGRTEAFF TGTGCCAGCAGCCCGGGCCTACAGGGAAGGACTGAAGCTTTCTTT
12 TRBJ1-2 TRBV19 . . CASSKEAYGYTF TGTGCCAGTAGTAAAGAAGCCTATGGCTACACCTTC
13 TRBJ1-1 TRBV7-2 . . CASRQGGNTEAFF TGTGCCAGCAGGCAGGGAGGGAACACTGAAGCTTTCTTT
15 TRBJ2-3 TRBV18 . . CASSPGQGNTDTQYF TGTGCCAGCTCACCGGGGCAGGGAAACACAGATACGCAGTATTTT
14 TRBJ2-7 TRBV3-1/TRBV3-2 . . CASSQGGFSYEQYF TGTGCCAGCAGCCAGGGGGGTTTCTCCTACGAGCAGTACTTC
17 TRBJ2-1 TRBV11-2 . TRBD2 CASSPSPWRGGRNEQFF TGTGCCAGCAGCCCGAGCCCATGGCGGGGGGGCCGTAATGAGCAGTTCTTC
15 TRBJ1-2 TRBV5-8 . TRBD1 CASSRLLGQNYGYTF TGTGCCAGCAGCCGTCTGTTGGGACAGAACTATGGCTACACCTTC
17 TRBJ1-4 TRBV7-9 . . CASSLGVGGDTNEKLFF TGTGCCAGCAGCTTAGGAGTGGGGGGAGACACTAATGAAAAACTGTTTTTT
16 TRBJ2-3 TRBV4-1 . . CASTRGAGLGTDTQYF TGCGCCAGCACCCGGGGAGCGGGCCTCGGCACAGATACGCAGTATTTT
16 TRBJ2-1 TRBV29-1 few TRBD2 CSVAPGGSLSYNEQFF TGCAGCGTTGCCCCCGGGGGGAGCCTTTCCTACAATGAGCAGTTCTTC
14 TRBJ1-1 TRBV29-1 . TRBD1 CSVGTRQGPTEAFF TGCAGCGTGGGAACCCGACAGGGCCCCACTGAAGCTTTCTTT
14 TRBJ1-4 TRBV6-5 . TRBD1 CASSRDRQNEKLFF TGTGCCAGCAGTAGGGACAGGCAAAATGAAAAACTGTTTTTT
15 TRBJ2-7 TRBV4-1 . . CASSLRPSGTDEQYF TGCGCCAGCAGCTTACGCCCTTCAGGTACGGACGAGCAGTACTTC
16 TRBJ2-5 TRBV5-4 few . CASADGQGSKYKTQYF TGTGCCAGCGCAGACGGCCAGGGGTCGAAATATAAGACCCAGTACTTC
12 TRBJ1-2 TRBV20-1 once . CSASVARYGYTF TGCAGTGCTAGTGTGGCTCGCTATGGCTACACCTTC
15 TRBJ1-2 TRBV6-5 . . CASAPGLLGDYGYTF TGTGCCAGCGCCCCAGGGTTGTTAGGAGACTATGGCTACACCTTC
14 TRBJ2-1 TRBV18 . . CASSPFSGYNEQFF TGTGCCAGCTCACCATTCAGTGGCTACAATGAGCAGTTCTTC
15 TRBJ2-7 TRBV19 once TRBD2 CATTKAGAFGYEQYF TGTGCCACCACGAAAGCGGGAGCCTTTGGATACGAGCAGTACTTC
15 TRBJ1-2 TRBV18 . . CASSPMSGSNYGYTF TGTGCCAGCTCACCAATGTCAGGCAGTAACTATGGCTACACCTTC
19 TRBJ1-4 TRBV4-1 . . CASSRSRTLTDANREKLFF TGCGCCAGCAGCCGGTCGAGGACCCTGACAGACGCCAATCGTGAAAAACTGTTTTTT
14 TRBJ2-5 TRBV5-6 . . CASSLGDSQETQYF TGTGCCAGCAGCTTGGGAGACAGCCAAGAGACCCAGTACTTC
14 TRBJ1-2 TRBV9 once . CASSVGLSGAGYTF TGTGCCAGCAGCGTCGGCCTCAGTGGAGCTGGCTACACCTTC
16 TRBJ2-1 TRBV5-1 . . CASSTTNSGVRNEQFF TGCGCCAGCAGCACTACCAACAGCGGAGTTAGAAATGAGCAGTTCTTC
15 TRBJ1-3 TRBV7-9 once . CASSAGQSSGNTIYF TGTGCCAGCAGCGCCGGACAGAGCTCTGGAAACACCATATATTTT
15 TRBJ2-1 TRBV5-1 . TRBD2 CASSLTSGGYNEQFF TGCGCCAGCAGCTTGACTAGCGGGGGATACAATGAGCAGTTCTTC
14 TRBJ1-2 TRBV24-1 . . CATSDRGANYGYTF TGTGCCACCAGTGATCGGGGGGCGAACTATGGCTACACCTTC
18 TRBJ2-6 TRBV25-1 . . CASSGLELSLLGANVLTF TGTGCCAGCAGTGGGTTGGAGTTGTCCCTACTTGGGGCCAACGTCCTGACTTTC
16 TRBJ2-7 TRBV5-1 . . CASFGEAGPRSYEQYF TGCGCCAGCTTTGGAGAGGCGGGGCCGAGGTCCTACGAGCAGTACTTC
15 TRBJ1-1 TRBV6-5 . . CASSFRGILNTEAFF TGTGCCAGCAGTTTTCGAGGGATTCTGAACACTGAAGCTTTCTTT
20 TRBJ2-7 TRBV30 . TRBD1 CAWSVLLGGGVGQSSYEQYF TGTGCCTGGAGTGTATTGCTCGGCGGAGGTGTGGGACAGAGCTCCTACGAGCAGTACTTC
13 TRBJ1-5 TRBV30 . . CAWNGGINQPQHF TGTGCCTGGAACGGAGGTATTAATCAGCCCCAGCATTTT
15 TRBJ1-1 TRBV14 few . CASSQAWGGWTEAFF TGTGCCAGCAGCCAAGCCTGGGGGGGCTGGACTGAAGCTTTCTTT
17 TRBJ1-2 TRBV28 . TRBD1 CASSLGAGGFSSAGYTF TGTGCCAGCAGTTTAGGGGCAGGGGGCTTTTCGTCTGCCGGCTACACCTTC
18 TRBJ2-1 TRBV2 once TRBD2 CASTRTGTSGSGHNEQFF TGTGCCAGCACCAGAACCGGGACTAGCGGGAGCGGGCACAATGAGCAGTTCTTC
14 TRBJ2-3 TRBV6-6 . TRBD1 CASRDRGGTDTQYF TGTGCCAGCCGCGACAGGGGCGGCACAGATACGCAGTATTTT
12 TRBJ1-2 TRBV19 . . CASSQQGVGYTF TGTGCCAGTAGTCAACAGGGTGTTGGCTACACCTTC